This passage covers 20 T cell receptor beta chains from one sample sequenced in a study of shared clonotypes between healthy human individuals. The assay was immunoSEQ multiplex PCR, and TCRdb's table has in-frame clones only and misses some. The table has a few million clones, approximately 95% seen once. Material: naive CD4+ T cells from PBMCs. Subset reported: CD45RA+ positively selected. These TCRs come from a man in his late teens or twenties in good health. Some clones in this sample may be carry-over from other donors' samples.

The CDR3, as DNA: TGTGCCAGCGAAAGGATGCTAGCGGGAAAGACAGATACGCAGTATTTT. Protein sequence: CASERMLAGKTDTQYF. The chain carries TRBV28 and TRBJ2-3; the match to TRBD2 covers 9 bases. CDR1 and CDR2 (germline): MDHEN, SYDVKM. J lost 3 bases, V lost 8 bases, and 12 bases had no gene match. The CDR3 is made up of 16 amino acids.

The chain is built from TRBV9 and TRBJ2-2, with TRBD1 matching over 9 bases. The trim removed 3 bases at V and 7 bases at J, leaving 4 bases unmatched. The CDR3 length is 14 residues. Germline values: CDR1 SGDLS, CDR2 YYNGEE. CDR3 sequence (DNA): TGTGCCAGCAGCGCGGACAGGGGCGGCGGGGAGCTGTTTTTT. It translates to CASSADRGGGELFF. The complete variable domain, with remaining parts taken from reference TRBV9 and TRBJ2-2, reads DSGVTQTPKHLITATGQRVTLRCSPRSGDLSVYWYQQSLDQGLQFLIQYYNGEERAKGNILERFSAQQFPDLHSELNLSSLELGDSALYFCASSADRGGGELFFGEGSRLTVL.

V usage is TRBV7-2 and J usage is TRBJ2-7, with D perhaps matching TRBD2 (7 bases). The V end lost 4 bases, the J end lost 5 bases, and 15 bases lay between the germline ends. The CDR3 length is 14 residues. CDR1 and CDR2 from the germline V gene are SGHTA and FQGNSA. CDR3 in amino acids: CASSSPRGRDEQYF. DNA for the CDR3: TGTGCCAGCAGCTCACCGAGGGGGAGGGACGAGCAGTACTTC.

This chain links TRBV6-1 with TRBJ1-5, with a possible D match to TRBD1 (6 bases). Deletions cut 6 bases from V and 1 base from J, with 13 bases between. Germline CDR1 is MNHNS and CDR2 is SASEGT. This CDR3 has 15 amino acids. Here the CDR3 DNA reads TGTGCCAGCAGGTGGACAGAGACGAGCAATCAGCCCCAGCATTTT. Translating it yields CASRWTETSNQPQHF.

J is TRBJ2-7 and V is TRBV7-9; TRBD1 aligns across 11 bases. The CDR3 runs to 15 residues. With 5 bases clipped from V and 4 bases from J, the junction kept 7 bases outside the gene matches. Germline V lookup: CDR1 SEHNR, CDR2 FQNEAQ (reference sequence). The CDR3 region is CASSLTRDRGYEQYF. Here the CDR3 DNA reads TGTGCCAGCAGCCTAACCCGGGACAGGGGGTACGAGCAGTACTTC. The full variable domain, in which reference TRBV7-9 and TRBJ2-7 provide the parts outside the CDR3, is DTGVSQNPRHKITKRGQNVTFRCDPISEHNRLYWYRQTLGQGPEFLTYFQNEAQLEKSRLLSDRFSAERPKGSFSTLEIQRTEQGDSAMYLCASSLTRDRGYEQYFGPGTRLTVT.

V usage is TRBV6-6 and J usage is TRBJ2-3; D unclear. V lost 7 bases and J 4 bases, leaving 9 bases between the germline ends. CDR1 MNHNY and CDR2 SVGAGI come from the germline V gene (reference sequence). The CDR3 totals 12 residues. The CDR3 DNA reads TGTGCCAGCACTAGAGCCTCAGATACGCAGTATTTT. Its translation: CASTRASDTQYF.

The V gene is TRBV28, the J gene TRBJ2-5; TRBD2 agrees at 8 bases. V lost 2 bases and J lost 4; bases outside the gene matches: 3. CDR1 is MDHEN and CDR2 is SYDVKM in the germline V gene. The length of the CDR3 is 14 residues. CDR3 protein: CASSLGGRPETQYF. The CDR3 DNA reads as TGTGCCAGCAGTTTAGGCGGGAGGCCAGAGACCCAGTACTTC.

The rearrangement uses TRBV19 and TRBJ1-2, with D possibly matching TRBD1 (5 bases). This CDR3 has 14 residues. V lost 7 bases to trimming and J lost 2 bases, with 14 bases between them. Per germline, CDR1 LNHDA and CDR2 SQIVND (reference sequence). This CDR3 reads CASNQGGANYGYTF. The CDR3 DNA follows: TGTGCCAGTAACCAGGGAGGGGCGAACTATGGCTACACCTTC.

This chain links TRBV6-6 with TRBJ1-1; 7 nucleotides agree with TRBD1. Germline V gene lookup returns CDR1 MNHNY and CDR2 SVGAGI (reference sequence). The CDR3 is 14 residues long. Trimming took 6 bases from V and 2 from J; bases not matched to a gene: 6. This chain's CDR3 is CASRQTGSNTEAFF. The CDR3, as DNA: TGTGCCAGCAGGCAGACAGGGAGTAACACTGAAGCTTTCTTT.

The V call is TRBV29-1, the J call TRBJ2-3; the D is unclear. The CDR3 has 12 amino acids. Germline CDR1 and CDR2: SQVTM and ANQGSEA. V was pared by 1 base and J by 4 bases, with 6 bases between. CDR3: CSVEVPPDTQYF. CDR3 DNA: TGCAGCGTTGAAGTCCCGCCAGATACGCAGTATTTT.

This clone was observed once. The chain is built from TRBV28 and TRBJ2-1; D gene uncertain. CDR3 size: 11 residues. CDR1 is MDHEN, CDR2 SYDVKM, per germline. V shed 7 bases and J shed 5 bases, with 6 bases lying between them. In DNA, the CDR3 is TGTGCCAGCACTTCAAACAATGAGCAGTTCTTC. Its translation is CASTSNNEQFF.

The chain recombines TRBV7-9 with TRBJ2-5; 12 bases line up with TRBD2. Germline CDR1 SEHNR, CDR2 FQNEAQ (reference sequence). The CDR3 is 16 amino acids. The V gene end was trimmed by 5 bases and the J gene end by 5 bases; junction bases not matched to a gene: 9. The chain's CDR3 is CASSPLTSGSRETQYF. The CDR3 nucleotides are TGTGCCAGCAGCCCGCTGACTAGCGGGAGCAGGGAGACCCAGTACTTC.

The chain combines TRBV6-1 with TRBJ1-1; D uncertain. The CDR3 runs 10 residues. The V gene's germline CDR1 is MNHNS and CDR2 SASEGT. Trimming removed 7 bases at V and 6 bases at J, with 6 bases between. CDR3 sequence: CASIRSEAFF. DNA of the CDR3: TGTGCCAGCATACGGTCTGAAGCTTTCTTT.

The chain is built from TRBV18 and TRBJ2-1, with D maybe TRBD2 (6 bases). V was clipped by 5 bases and J by 3 bases, with 11 bases between them. This CDR3 has 14 amino acids. Germline lookup yields CDR1 KGHSH and CDR2 LQKENI. CDR3 protein: CASSTETSYNEQFF. The CDR3 region has the DNA TGTGCCAGCTCAACCGAGACTAGCTACAATGAGCAGTTCTTC.

The chain employs TRBV7-2 and TRBJ2-1; maybe TRBD2 (6 bases). This CDR3 is built from 16 residues. Germline values: CDR1 SGHTA, CDR2 FQGNSA. Trimming left V 4 bases short and J 10 bases short, with 23 bases between. The CDR3 here is CASSYSGGIASVEQFF. The CDR3 DNA is TGTGCCAGCAGCTATAGTGGCGGGATTGCTAGCGTCGAGCAGTTCTTC.

The chain carries TRBV6-1 and TRBJ1-1; 7 bases are shared with TRBD1. Germline values: CDR1 MNHNS, CDR2 SASEGT. CDR3 length equals 18 residues. V lost 0 bases to trimming and J lost 0 bases; unmatched junction nucleotides: 10. CDR3 bases: TGTGCCAGCAGTGAAGCGACAGGGACGACAAGCATGAACACTGAAGCTTTCTTT. This sequence encodes CASSEATGTTSMNTEAFF.

The CDR3 nucleotides read TGTGCCAGCAGCACAGTTGTATATTATGGTAGCGGGGAGCTGTTTTTT. It specifies CASSTVVYYGSGELFF. This chain links TRBV27 with TRBJ2-2; no clear D. CDR1 is MNHEY and CDR2 is SMNVEV in the germline V gene (reference sequence). Trimming took off 6 bases at V and 7 bases at J, with 21 bases between the two ends. This CDR3 has 16 residues.

The rearrangement joins TRBV7-8 to TRBJ2-2; 9 bases are a match to TRBD2. Looked up from germline, CDR1 is SGHVS and CDR2 is FQNEAQ. V shed 7 bases, J shed 5 bases, and the junction held 11 bases outside the gene matches. CDR3 size: 16 residues. CDR3 in DNA: TGTGCCAGCACCCCCCTAGCGGGAAGTATTACCGGGGAGCTGTTTTTT. It translates to CASTPLAGSITGELFF.

The V gene is TRBV5-1, the J gene TRBJ2-5; D is undetermined. The CDR3 extends over 14 amino acids. Germline values: CDR1 SGHRS, CDR2 YFSETQ. The V end lost 0 bases, the J end lost 1 base, and 7 bases lay between the germline ends. The CDR3 DNA reads as TGCGCCAGCAGCTTGGGCTTTCGCCAAGAGACCCAGTACTTC. The encoded protein is CASSLGFRQETQYF.

V usage is TRBV9 and J usage is TRBJ1-3; D is perhaps TRBD1 (5 bases). V shed 2 bases and J shed 2 bases, with 14 bases lying between them. Germline V CDR1 and CDR2: SGDLS, YYNGEE. The CDR3 sequence is 16 residues long. CDR3 residues: CASSVNVGQTGNTIYF. CDR3 nucleotide sequence: TGTGCCAGCAGCGTGAATGTAGGACAAACTGGAAACACCATATATTTT.